These 5 T cell receptor beta chains originate from one sample sequenced in a study of blood T cell repertoires in COVID-19. The table came from immunoSEQ multiplex PCR; TCRdb's copy has only in-frame clones and leaves some out. The sample records 200,000 to 300,000 clones, about 87% being singletons. What was sequenced was peripheral blood. These receptors were obtained from a woman aged 45-65 years with acute or convalescent COVID-19.

The J gene is TRBJ2-2, the V gene TRBV5-1; 7 bases align to TRBD2. V shed 3 bases, J shed 3 bases, and the junction held 8 bases outside the gene matches. The germline V gene encodes CDR1 SGHRS and CDR2 YFSETQ. This CDR3 comprises 16 residues. The CDR3 is CASSWRGKFDTGELFF. CDR3 sequence (DNA): TGCGCCAGCAGCTGGCGGGGGAAGTTCGACACCGGGGAGCTGTTTTTT.

The chain links TRBV28 to TRBJ1-1; 9 bases are shared with TRBD1. V lost 8 bases and J lost 5; bases outside the gene matches: 24. The CDR3 covers 19 residues. The germline V gene has CDR1 MDHEN and CDR2 SYDVKM. Here the CDR3 reads CASRNVGQGRIFKGTEAFF. CDR3 DNA: TGTGCCAGCCGGAACGTAGGACAGGGGAGGATATTCAAAGGGACTGAAGCTTTCTTT.

To note about this clone: An end of the junction does not agree with germline; a read error may underlie this. The chain employs TRBV29-1 and TRBJ1-2, with 7 positions matching TRBD1. Germline CDR1 reads SQVTM; CDR2 reads ANQGSEA. This CDR3 contains 11 residues. CDR3 region: CSVHPEIQGVF. The CDR3, as DNA: TGCAGCGTTCACCCTGAGATCCAGGGGGTCTTC.

The chain uses TRBV19 and TRBJ1-6, with D tentatively TRBD1 (5 bases). Germline values: CDR1 LNHDA, CDR2 SQIVND (reference sequence). Trimming took off 6 bases at V and 0 bases at J, with 12 bases between the two ends. The CDR3 has 16 amino acids. CDR3 region: CASSLRGGSYNSPLHF. DNA for the CDR3: TGTGCCAGTAGCCTCCGGGGGGGCTCCTATAATTCACCCCTCCACTTT.

The chain uses TRBV10-3 and TRBJ2-2; D is perhaps TRBD1 (6 bases). The CDR3 is 15 residues long. Germline V gives CDR1 ENHRY, CDR2 SYGVKD. V was cut by 3 bases and J by 4 bases, with 12 bases left in between. The CDR3 sequence is CAISDWGRSTGELFF. The CDR3 DNA reads TGTGCCATCAGTGATTGGGGGCGCAGCACCGGGGAGCTGTTTTTT.